These T cell receptor beta chains were read from a single sample in a study of shared clonotypes between healthy human individuals. This table comes from immunoSEQ multiplex PCR, and its TCRdb copy is limited to in-frame clones, with some not included. The sample has more than 2 million clones; 90% to 97% are singletons. Sequencing was done on a sample of naive CD4+ T cells sorted from blood. The source is a young man in good health. Each CDR3 is given with its conserved first and last residue. Fields, in order: V gene, J gene, D gene, clone size, CDR3 DNA, CDR3 protein. D genes are given only for firm matches. Clone size is not always given. Where it is, it says once, few, many or a class for expanded clones.

V: TRBV28; J: TRBJ2-3; D: -; size: -; DNA: TGTGCCAGCAGTTTATTCCCCGGAACAGATACGCAGTATTTT; CDR3: CASSLFPGTDTQYF
V: TRBV7-9; J: TRBJ2-3; D: -; size: -; DNA: TGTGCCAGCAGCTTAAAGTTGGGTAGCGGAGCGATCACAGATACGCAGTATTTT; CDR3: CASSLKLGSGAITDTQYF
V: TRBV5-5; J: TRBJ2-7; D: -; size: -; DNA: TGTGCCAGCAGCTTGTTCACAGGGGGGGACGAGCAGTACTTC; CDR3: CASSLFTGGDEQYF
V: TRBV6-1; J: TRBJ2-5; D: -; size: -; DNA: TGTGCCAGCGGATCCGGGACCCTAGGGGAAGAGACCCAGTACTTC; CDR3: CASGSGTLGEETQYF
V: TRBV5-4; J: TRBJ2-3; D: TRBD2; size: -; DNA: TGTGCCAGCAGCTTCACTCGTAGCGGGAGAGTTAGCACAGATACGCAGTATTTT; CDR3: CASSFTRSGRVSTDTQYF
V: TRBV7-9; J: TRBJ2-3; D: -; size: -; DNA: TGTGCCAGCAGTCGACTACTTCCTAGCACAGATACGCAGTATTTT; CDR3: CASSRLLPSTDTQYF
V: TRBV5-1; J: TRBJ2-3; D: -; size: -; DNA: TGCGCCAGCAGCTTGGGGTTCCGCGGGCAAAGCACAGATACGCAGTATTTT; CDR3: CASSLGFRGQSTDTQYF
V: TRBV30; J: TRBJ2-7; D: -; size: -; DNA: TGTGCCTGGAGTGTACTGAGCGAGCAGTACTTC; CDR3: CAWSVLSEQYF
V: TRBV4-3; J: TRBJ1-6; D: TRBD1; size: -; DNA: TGCGCCAGCAGCCAAGCCGGACAGGGAAGAGGATCACCCCTCCACTTT; CDR3: CASSQAGQGRGSPLHF
V: TRBV7-2; J: TRBJ2-7; D: -; size: -; DNA: TGTGCCAGCAGCTTAAAGAGCTCCTACGAGCAGTACTTC; CDR3: CASSLKSSYEQYF
V: TRBV6-5; J: TRBJ1-4; D: -; size: -; DNA: TGTGCCAGCAGTTACTCAACCTGGTTGGGTGAAAAACTGTTTTTT; CDR3: CASSYSTWLGEKLFF
V: TRBV6-1; J: TRBJ1-2; D: -; size: -; DNA: TGTGCCAGCAGTGAAGCTGTCAGGGGAGGGAATGGCTACACCTTC; CDR3: CASSEAVRGGNGYTF
V: TRBV7-9; J: TRBJ2-1; D: -; size: -; DNA: TGTGCCAGCAGCTTAGACAACAATGAGCAGTTCTTC; CDR3: CASSLDNNEQFF
V: TRBV6-6; J: TRBJ1-1; D: -; size: -; DNA: TGTGCCAGCAATCCTACGGGCGGGGGCGGCACTGAAGCTTTCTTT; CDR3: CASNPTGGGGTEAFF
V: TRBV6-6; J: TRBJ1-6; D: TRBD1; size: -; DNA: TGTGCCAGCAGTTACCTCGGGACAGATAATTCACCCCTCCACTTT; CDR3: CASSYLGTDNSPLHF
V: TRBV27; J: TRBJ2-7; D: TRBD2; size: -; DNA: TGTGCCAGCAGAACCGGGACTAGCGGGTTCCTCGAGCAGTACTTC; CDR3: CASRTGTSGFLEQYF
V: TRBV28; J: TRBJ1-3; D: -; size: once; DNA: TGTGCCAGCAGTTTGGAATGGGGAAATGCTGGAAACACCATATATTTT; CDR3: CASSLEWGNAGNTIYF
V: TRBV18; J: TRBJ1-2; D: -; size: -; DNA: TGTGCCAGCTCCCCCGGGAACTACTATGGCTACACCTTC; CDR3: CASSPGNYYGYTF
V: TRBV23-1; J: TRBJ2-1; D: TRBD2; size: once; DNA: TGCGCCAGCAGTAATTCCACCAGCGGGAGATGGTACAATGAGCAGTTCTTC; CDR3: CASSNSTSGRWYNEQFF
V: TRBV5-1; J: TRBJ2-2; D: -; size: once; DNA: TGCGCCAGCAGCCCGTTGAGCGGTTCGAACACCGGGGAGCTGTTTTTT; CDR3: CASSPLSGSNTGELFF
V: TRBV30; J: TRBJ1-2; D: -; size: -; DNA: TGTGCCTGGGCGGAGGTACAGGGTAACTATGGCTACACCTTC; CDR3: CAWAEVQGNYGYTF
V: TRBV7-2; J: TRBJ2-1; D: -; size: -; DNA: TGTGCCAGCAGCTCCCGTTCGGCACCCGGATGGGGTGAGCAGTTCTTC; CDR3: CASSSRSAPGWGEQFF
V: TRBV5-6; J: TRBJ2-4; D: TRBD1; size: -; DNA: TGTGCCAGCAGCGGGTTGGGGACAGGGAAAAACATTCAGTACTTC; CDR3: CASSGLGTGKNIQYF
V: TRBV7-9; J: TRBJ2-7; D: -; size: -; DNA: TGTGCCAGCAGCTCCGGACAGCCCTACGAGCAGTACTTC; CDR3: CASSSGQPYEQYF
V: TRBV18; J: TRBJ1-1; D: -; size: -; DNA: TGTGCCAGCTATTTAATCGATACGAACACTGAAGCTTTCTTT; CDR3: CASYLIDTNTEAFF
V: TRBV5-1; J: TRBJ2-7; D: TRBD1; size: -; DNA: TGCGCCAGCAGCAACAGCCGGGACAGGGGCGAAGAGCAGTACTTC; CDR3: CASSNSRDRGEEQYF
V: TRBV5-1; J: TRBJ2-5; D: TRBD2; size: -; DNA: TGCGCCAGCAGCACCAGCGGGGTCCAAGAGACCCAGTACTTC; CDR3: CASSTSGVQETQYF
V: TRBV5-8; J: TRBJ2-5; D: -; size: -; DNA: TGTGCCAGCAGCTGGGTGGGGCGATTCGAGACCCAGTACTTC; CDR3: CASSWVGRFETQYF
V: TRBV4-3; J: TRBJ2-3; D: TRBD2; size: -; DNA: TGCGCCAGCAGCCTAAGGGTTCCTAGCGGGAGTAGCACAGATACGCAGTATTTT; CDR3: CASSLRVPSGSSTDTQYF
V: TRBV5-4; J: TRBJ2-5; D: -; size: -; DNA: TGTGCCAGCAGCTCGAAAGGGAGGACAATGTACCAAGAGACCCAGTACTTC; CDR3: CASSSKGRTMYQETQYF
V: TRBV15; J: TRBJ2-7; D: TRBD1; size: -; DNA: TGTGCCACCAGCCGGGACAGGGGCCCCTACGAGCAGTACTTC; CDR3: CATSRDRGPYEQYF
V: TRBV5-1; J: TRBJ2-1; D: -; size: -; DNA: TGCGCCAGCAGCTTGTGGCGTGGTAGCCAGAGAACCTACAATGAGCAGTTCTTC; CDR3: CASSLWRGSQRTYNEQFF
V: TRBV6-1; J: TRBJ1-6; D: -; size: -; DNA: TGTGCCAGCAGTGCCGGGAGCAATTCACCCCTCCACTTT; CDR3: CASSAGSNSPLHF
V: TRBV6-1; J: TRBJ2-3; D: TRBD2; size: -; DNA: TGTGCCAGCAGTGAAGTGTCTAGCGGGAGGACAGATACGCAGTATTTT; CDR3: CASSEVSSGRTDTQYF
V: TRBV5-4; J: TRBJ2-1; D: -; size: -; DNA: TGTGCCAGCAGCTTGGTCTCCAGTTACAATGAGCAGTTCTTC; CDR3: CASSLVSSYNEQFF
V: TRBV7-2; J: TRBJ2-4; D: -; size: -; DNA: TGTGCCAGCAGCTTGGACATCTCGTCCATTCAGTACTTC; CDR3: CASSLDISSIQYF
V: TRBV18; J: TRBJ1-6; D: -; size: -; DNA: TGTGCCAGCTCACTACAGGGAGGGGATTCACCCCTCCACTTT; CDR3: CASSLQGGDSPLHF
V: TRBV7-2; J: TRBJ1-2; D: -; size: -; DNA: TGTGCCAGCAGCTCCAGAGGGCAGGGGAACTATGGCTACACCTTC; CDR3: CASSSRGQGNYGYTF
V: TRBV10-1; J: TRBJ2-1; D: -; size: -; DNA: TGCGCCAGGCCAGGAGTCGAGAGAGACAATGAGCAGTTCTTC; CDR3: CARPGVERDNEQFF
V: TRBV20-1; J: TRBJ1-2; D: -; size: -; DNA: TGCAGTGCTTCCGCCCAGGCAATAGGAACCTTC; CDR3: CSASAQAIGTF
V: TRBV6-1; J: TRBJ1-3; D: -; size: -; DNA: TGTGCCAGCAGACCCACGGGGCGGGACACCATATATTTT; CDR3: CASRPTGRDTIYF
V: TRBV11-2; J: TRBJ2-7; D: TRBD2; size: -; DNA: TGTGCCAGCAGCTTAGTTTTCGGACTAGGTCACGAGCAGTACTTC; CDR3: CASSLVFGLGHEQYF
V: TRBV5-1; J: TRBJ2-7; D: TRBD1; size: -; DNA: TGCGCCAGCAGCTCCCTAGGACAGGGCTACTCCTACGAGCAGTACTTC; CDR3: CASSSLGQGYSYEQYF
V: TRBV5-8; J: TRBJ1-2; D: TRBD1; size: -; DNA: TGTGCCAGCAGCTTGTGGACAGGTGGCTACACCTTC; CDR3: CASSLWTGGYTF